A selection of T cell receptor beta chains follows, all from one sample in a study of glioma-infiltrating T cells after dendritic cell vaccination. Using immunoSEQ multiplex PCR, the repertoire was profiled, and TCRdb retains in-frame clones only, with some absent. The table lists about 87,000 clones, roughly four fifths of them singletons. The material sequenced was blood, taken after dendritic cell vaccination. These receptors all come from a human donor with glioblastoma. CDR3s include the opening cysteine and the closing phenylalanine or tryptophan. Each record gives: J gene, clone size, D gene, V gene, CDR3 DNA, CDR3 protein. The D gene is left open where the match is weak. For some rows the clone size is stated as once, few or many, or as a class when expanded; others skip it.

TRBJ2-1 | . | TRBD1 | TRBV5-1 | TGCGCCAGCAGCCGCAACAGGGGCGATGAGCAGTTCTTC | CASSRNRGDEQFF
TRBJ2-3 | . | . | TRBV4-2 | TGTGCCAGCAGCCAAGACCAGGGTAGCCAGGGGTCTTCGGCAGATACGCAGTATTTT | CASSQDQGSQGSSADTQYF
TRBJ1-2 | . | . | TRBV19 | TGTGCCAGTAATGGGAGACAACGCTATGGCTACACCTTC | CASNGRQRYGYTF
TRBJ2-2 | . | TRBD2 | TRBV5-6 | TGTGCCAGCAGCTTGCCTAGCGGGGGCCGAGGGACCGGGGAGCTGTTTTTT | CASSLPSGGRGTGELFF
TRBJ1-6 | . | TRBD1 | TRBV11-1 | TGTGCCTCGTCGCTGGGGACAGGTGACAATTCACCCCTCCACTTT | CASSLGTGDNSPLHF
TRBJ1-4 | . | TRBD1 | TRBV7-7 | TGTGCTAGCAGCGACCAGACAGGGGGTACTGAAAAACTGTTTTTT | CASSDQTGGTEKLFF
TRBJ1-1 | . | TRBD1 | TRBV5-1 | TGCGCCAGCAGCACGACAGGGGGACGAGGCACTGAAGCTTTCTTT | CASSTTGGRGTEAFF
TRBJ1-2 | few | . | TRBV28 | TGTGCCAGCAGTTTATCGACGGGAGGCTACACCTTC | CASSLSTGGYTF
TRBJ2-7 | . | TRBD1 | TRBV5-4 | TGTGCCAGCAGAGGTGACAGGGGGCTTAGCGAGCAGTACTTC | CASRGDRGLSEQYF
TRBJ2-7 | . | . | TRBV4-2 | TGTGCCAGCAGCCAAGGCCTGTCGAGGGACTACGAGCAGTACTTC | CASSQGLSRDYEQYF
TRBJ1-1 | . | . | TRBV5-1 | TGCGCCAGCAGCTTGGATGCGGGGTCCCTGAACACTGAAGCTTTCTTT | CASSLDAGSLNTEAFF
TRBJ1-1 | few | . | TRBV2 | TGTGCCAGCAGTATTTCGCCTCAGGGAACTGAAGCTTTCTTT | CASSISPQGTEAFF
TRBJ2-1 | . | . | TRBV13 | TGTGCCAGCAGCCCGGCCCCCCTCGCCGAGGGGGATTACAATGAGCAGTTCTTC | CASSPAPLAEGDYNEQFF
TRBJ1-5 | once | TRBD1 | TRBV2 | TGTGCCAGCAGCCTAGGACAGGGTGTGAGCAATCAGCCCCAGCATTTT | CASSLGQGVSNQPQHF
TRBJ1-2 | . | . | TRBV7-2 | TGTGCCAGCAGCTTACAGGGAAACTATGGCTACACCTTC | CASSLQGNYGYTF
TRBJ1-1 | . | . | TRBV15 | TGTGCCACCAGCCTACCGAACACTGAAGCTTTCTTT | CATSLPNTEAFF
TRBJ1-1 | . | TRBD1 | TRBV19 | TGTGCCAGCAGGGACAGGGGACAGTTGAACACTGAAGCTTTCTTT | CASRDRGQLNTEAFF
TRBJ1-5 | few | . | TRBV7-2 | TGTGCCAGCAGCCCGCAGGGATATAGCAATCAGCCCCAGCATTTT | CASSPQGYSNQPQHF
TRBJ2-2 | . | TRBD2 | TRBV19 | TGTGCCAGTAGTAACGCAGGACTAGTCCCCGGGGAGCTGTTTTTT | CASSNAGLVPGELFF
TRBJ1-5 | . | . | TRBV30 | TGTGCCTGGAGTGTACGAGGGAGGGTCAATCAGCCCCAGCATTTT | CAWSVRGRVNQPQHF
TRBJ1-2 | once | . | TRBV16 | TGTGCCAGCAGCCAAGCAGGACACTTGAGCTACACCTTC | CASSQAGHLSYTF
TRBJ1-1 | . | TRBD1 | TRBV11-2 | TGTGCCAGCAGCCGGGACAGGGGGGCTGAAGCTTTCTTT | CASSRDRGAEAFF
TRBJ2-2 | . | TRBD1 | TRBV7-7 | TGTGCTAGCAGCTTAGGGACAGGGGGCGATACCGGGGAGCTGTTTTTT | CASSLGTGGDTGELFF
TRBJ1-5 | . | . | TRBV28 | TGTGCCAGCAGTCCCGACGGAGATATCAATCAGCCCCAGCATTTT | CASSPDGDINQPQHF
TRBJ2-5 | . | TRBD1 | TRBV5-5 | TGTGCCAGCAGCTCCCCCCGAGACAGGGGGCAAGAGACCCAGTACTTC | CASSSPRDRGQETQYF
TRBJ1-3 | . | TRBD1 | TRBV9 | TGTGCCAGCAGCGGAAACAGGGGTTACTCTGGAAACACCATATATTTT | CASSGNRGYSGNTIYF
TRBJ1-2 | . | . | TRBV19 | TGTGCCAGTAGTATAGCGGGAGGCAGAAACTATGGCTACACCTTC | CASSIAGGRNYGYTF
TRBJ2-4 | . | . | TRBV15 | TGTGCCACCAGCAGAGGAGAGGACAGTCGGTACTTC | CATSRGEDSRYF
TRBJ2-5 | . | . | TRBV7-3 | TGTGCCAGCAGCTTAACAGGGGGAAAAGAGACCCAGTACTTC | CASSLTGGKETQYF
TRBJ1-4 | . | . | TRBV6-6 | TGTGCCAGCAGTTCCTTGGGGACAACAACTAATGAAAAACTGTTTTTT | CASSSLGTTTNEKLFF
TRBJ1-5 | . | . | TRBV6-5 | TGTGCCAGCAGTTACTACCAGTTCCAGCCCCAGCATTTT | CASSYYQFQPQHF
TRBJ2-3 | . | TRBD2 | TRBV7-6 | TGTGCCAGCAGTAGCGGGGGGGCAGGAGATACGCAGTATTTT | CASSSGGAGDTQYF
TRBJ1-2 | once | . | TRBV7-2 | TGTGCCAGCAGCTTGAAGCCAGGGGATGGCTACACCTTC | CASSLKPGDGYTF
TRBJ2-5 | . | TRBD1 | TRBV5-4 | TGTGCCAGCAGCTTGGACAGGGGAGAGACCCAGTACTTC | CASSLDRGETQYF
TRBJ1-6 | . | . | TRBV5-1 | TGCGCCAGCAGCTTGGGGGAGACGACGCCGAATTCACCCCTCCACTTT | CASSLGETTPNSPLHF
TRBJ2-1 | . | . | TRBV7-8 | TGTGCCAGCAGCCCCAACGGGGTAAGCTCCTACAATGAGCAGTTCTTC | CASSPNGVSSYNEQFF